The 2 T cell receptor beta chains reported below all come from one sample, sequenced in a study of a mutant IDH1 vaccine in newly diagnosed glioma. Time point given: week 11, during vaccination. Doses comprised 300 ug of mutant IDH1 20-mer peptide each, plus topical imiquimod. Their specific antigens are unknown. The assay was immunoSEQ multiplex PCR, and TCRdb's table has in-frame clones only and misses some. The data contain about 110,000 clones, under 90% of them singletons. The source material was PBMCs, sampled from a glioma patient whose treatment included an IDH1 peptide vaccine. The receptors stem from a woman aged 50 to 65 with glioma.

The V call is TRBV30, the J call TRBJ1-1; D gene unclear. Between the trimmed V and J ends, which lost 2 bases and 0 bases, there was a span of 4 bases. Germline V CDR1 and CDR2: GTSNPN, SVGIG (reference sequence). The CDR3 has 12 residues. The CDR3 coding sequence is TGTGCCTGGAGTACGGTGAACACTGAAGCTTTCTTT. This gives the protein CAWSTVNTEAFF.

The CDR3 coding sequence is TGTGCCAGCAGCTTCCCATGGGCTTTCTTT. Its translation is CASSFPWAFF. The chain combines TRBV7-9 with TRBJ1-1; D is unclear. The CDR3 sequence is 10 residues long. Germline V lookup: CDR1 SEHNR, CDR2 FQNEAQ (reference sequence). V was cut by 3 bases and J by 11 bases, with 7 bases left in between. Together with reference TRBV7-9 and TRBJ1-1, the CDR3 gives the full variable domain: DTGVSQNPRHKITKRGQNVTFRCDPISEHNRLYWYRQTLGQGPEFLTYFQNEAQLEKSRLLSDRFSAERPKGSFSTLEIQRTEQGDSAMYLCASSFPWAFFGQGTRLTVV.